The 15 T cell receptor beta chains below were found in one sample sequenced in a study of vaccination and CD4 T cells after COVID-19. The time point denotes: late sampling 161 to 241 days after vaccination in a few convalescent patients. The treatment denotes: roughly 10-day PBMC culture with coronavirus spike peptide pools or control peptides (ViraFEST assay). The Oncomine TCR Beta short-read assay sequenced DNA from cultured CD4+ T cells. TCRdb independently ran MiXCR on the PCR reads; one entry per CDR3 protein. The sample lists around 15,000 distinct CDR3 sequences; roughly 50% were seen once. These TCRs' antigens remain unknown. This specimen was CD4+ T cells from blood, cultured in vitro, taken about 7 months after SARS-CoV-2 vaccination. The receptors originated from a human donor who had recovered from COVID-19.

The chain combines TRBV19 with TRBJ1-2, with a possible D match to TRBD1 (5 bases). Germline V gives CDR1 LNHDA, CDR2 SQIVND (reference sequence). CDR3 size: 12 residues. The germline V and J ends were trimmed by 3 bases and 7 bases, with 9 bases remaining between them. The CDR3: CASSIREGGYTF. In DNA form, the CDR3 reads TGTGCCAGTAGTATCAGGGAGGGTGGCTACACCTTC. Filled out from reference TRBV19 and TRBJ1-2, the complete variable domain reads DGGITQSPKYLFRKEGQNVTLSCEQNLNHDAMYWYRQDPGQGLRLIYYSQIVNDFQKGDIAEGYSVSREKKESFPLTVTSAQKNPTAFYLCASSIREGGYTFGSGTRLTVV.

This clonotype occurred once. The gene calls are TRBV20-1 and TRBJ2-7; D ambiguous. Trimming cost V 6 bases and J 1 base, with 10 bases left between them. This CDR3 region has 12 residues. Germline-derived CDR1 and CDR2 are DFQATT and SNEGSKA (reference sequence). This CDR3 reads CSATTRSYEQYF. In DNA form, the CDR3 reads TGCAGTGCGACGACTCGTTCCTACGAGCAGTACTTC.

This clonotype was picked up a small number of times. The V and J genes are TRBV20-1 and TRBJ1-2; possible D gene TRBD1, 5 bases. Germline assignment: CDR1 DFQATT and CDR2 SNEGSKA (reference sequence). The CDR3 sequence is 14 residues long. Trimming removed 4 bases at V and 2 bases at J, with 14 bases between. DNA of the CDR3: TGCAGTGCTAAAAACTCGGCAGGGAACTATGGCTACACCTTC. Encoded protein: CSAKNSAGNYGYTF.

Concerning this clonotype: One end of the junction does not line up with germline, which may come from a read error. CDR3 amino acids: CASSITSGALRF. The CDR3 bases are TGTGCCAGCAGCATCACTAGCGGGGCACTCCGTTTT. This chain joins TRBV7-9 and TRBJ2-3; TRBD2 aligns across 10 bases. The CDR3 is 12 residues long. Germline-derived CDR1 and CDR2 are SEHNR and FQNEAQ (reference sequence).

This clonotype was seen more than once but under ten times. This sequence joins TRBV11-2 and TRBJ1-2; no clear D gene. CDR1 is SGHAT, CDR2 FQNNGV, per germline. The CDR3 totals 13 residues. The V end was cut by 0 bases, the J end by 7 bases, with 9 bases between. The CDR3 DNA follows: TGTGCCAGCAGCTTAGAGTGGGGTCGTGGCTACACCTTC. This sequence encodes CASSLEWGRGYTF.

The chain uses TRBV7-9 and TRBJ2-5; no reliable D call. The CDR3 extends over 13 amino acids. V was pared by 9 bases and J by 2 bases, with 13 bases between. Germline CDR1 and CDR2: SEHNR and FQNEAQ (reference sequence). The CDR3 loop is CASNTDGQETQYF. DNA of the CDR3: TGTGCCAGTAACACGGACGGGCAAGAGACCCAGTACTTC. The whole variable domain, remainder taken from reference TRBV7-9 and TRBJ2-5, is DTGVSQNPRHKITKRGQNVTFRCDPISEHNRLYWYRQTLGQGPEFLTYFQNEAQLEKSRLLSDRFSAERPKGSFSTLEIQRTEQGDSAMYLCASNTDGQETQYFGPGTRLLVL.

J is TRBJ2-2 and V is TRBV6-5; D ambiguous. Between the trimmed V and J ends, which lost 4 bases and 3 bases, there was a span of 3 bases. Germline values: CDR1 MNHEY, CDR2 SVGAGI. The CDR3 has 12 amino acids. CDR3 region: CASSSDTGELFF. The CDR3 nucleotides read TGTGCCAGCAGTTCCGACACCGGGGAGCTGTTTTTT.

The chain is built from TRBV7-3 and TRBJ2-5; 9 bases match TRBD2. This CDR3 is 15 amino acids long. Trimming cost V 5 bases and J 0 bases; bases outside gene matches: 4. Germline V gene lookup returns CDR1 SGHTA and CDR2 FQGTGA. For the CDR3, the DNA is TGTGCCAGCAGCCCTCTAGCGGGATACCAAGAGACCCAGTACTTC. Amino acids: CASSPLAGYQETQYF.

There are a few counts of this clonotype. This chain joins TRBV28 and TRBJ1-2, with D possibly TRBD1 on 5 matching bases. The CDR3 runs 13 residues. V was cut by 6 bases and J by 2 bases, with 10 bases left in between. The germline V gene has CDR1 MDHEN and CDR2 SYDVKM. In DNA, the CDR3 is TGTGCCAGCAGCCCGGGGCAGAACTATGGCTACACCTTC. This translates into CASSPGQNYGYTF.

This clonotype showed up just a few times. This sequence joins TRBV6-1 and TRBJ1-6; D ambiguous. From germline, CDR1 is MNHNS and CDR2 SASEGT. The CDR3 spans 13 residues. Deletions cut 6 bases from V and 8 bases from J, with 11 bases between. CDR3 sequence reads: CASSDPLYSPLHF. CDR3 sequence (DNA): TGTGCCAGCAGCGACCCCCTTTATTCACCCCTCCACTTT.

The chain joins TRBV20-1 to TRBJ2-1; perhaps TRBD1 as D (5 bases). Germline loops: CDR1 DFQATT, CDR2 SNEGSKA (reference sequence). The V end lost 6 bases, the J end lost 7 bases, and 16 bases lay between the germline ends. This CDR3 has 13 amino acids. This CDR3 reads CSAPPNAGNEQFF. The DNA for the CDR3 is TGCAGTGCCCCCCCCAATGCAGGGAATGAGCAGTTCTTC.

This chain joins TRBV6-5 and TRBJ1-6; 9 bases align to TRBD1. Unmatched junction bases numbered 11, after V lost 4 bases and J lost 7 bases. This CDR3 contains 17 residues. The V gene's germline CDR1 is MNHEY and CDR2 SVGAGI. This CDR3 is CASSSGTGFYDNSPLHF. The DNA of the CDR3 is TGTGCCAGCAGTTCCGGGACAGGGTTTTATGACAATTCACCCCTCCACTTT.

V usage is TRBV20-1 and J usage is TRBJ2-1, with 11 bases matching TRBD1. This CDR3 is 14 amino acids long. Germline CDR1 DFQATT, CDR2 SNEGSKA (reference sequence). The V gene end was trimmed by 5 bases and the J gene end by 9 bases; junction bases not matched to a gene: 9. The CDR3 DNA follows: TGCAGTGCTGGAACATGGGACAGGGGGGCTGAGCAGTTCTTC. Translation gives CSAGTWDRGAEQFF.

V gene TRBV19 combines with J gene TRBJ1-5, with 7 bases that match TRBD1. CDR3 length equals 16 residues. The ends lost 3 bases at V and 3 bases at J; junction bases unmatched: 8. The germline V gene has CDR1 LNHDA and CDR2 SQIVND (reference sequence). The CDR3 DNA follows: TGTGCCAGTAGTATGGGGACAGCCAATGACAATCAGCCCCAGCATTTT. Translating gives CASSMGTANDNQPQHF.

This clonotype was detected a few times. The gene calls are TRBV19 and TRBJ1-5, with TRBD1 as a possible D gene (5 bases). The germline CDR1 and CDR2 sequences are LNHDA and SQIVND (reference sequence). The CDR3 spans 15 residues. V was clipped by 9 bases and J by 3 bases, with 18 bases between them. CDR3 in amino acids: CASSTADALNQPQHF. Here the CDR3 DNA reads TGTGCCAGCTCGACAGCGGACGCCCTCAATCAGCCCCAGCATTTT.